The clone carrying this T cell receptor beta chain was seen more than once but under ten times. The entry originates in a study of blood T cell repertoires in COVID-19. Clones were read by immunoSEQ multiplex PCR, and TCRdb kept only the in-frame ones, dropping some. The repertoire has tens of thousands of clones, 80% to 95% of them found once; the top ten carry roughly 0.73%. Sequenced: peripheral blood. The receptor was isolated from a woman of 80 years or more with acute or convalescent COVID-19.

This CDR3 reads CASKASGSALEQYF. The CDR3 DNA sequence: TGTGCCAGCAAAGCCAGCGGGAGCGCATTGGAGCAGTACTTC. The rearrangement uses TRBV27 and TRBJ2-7, with 8 positions matching TRBD2. The CDR3 extends over 14 amino acids. Germline loops: CDR1 MNHEY, CDR2 SMNVEV (reference sequence). The V gene end was trimmed by 7 bases and the J gene end by 7 bases; junction bases not matched to a gene: 12.